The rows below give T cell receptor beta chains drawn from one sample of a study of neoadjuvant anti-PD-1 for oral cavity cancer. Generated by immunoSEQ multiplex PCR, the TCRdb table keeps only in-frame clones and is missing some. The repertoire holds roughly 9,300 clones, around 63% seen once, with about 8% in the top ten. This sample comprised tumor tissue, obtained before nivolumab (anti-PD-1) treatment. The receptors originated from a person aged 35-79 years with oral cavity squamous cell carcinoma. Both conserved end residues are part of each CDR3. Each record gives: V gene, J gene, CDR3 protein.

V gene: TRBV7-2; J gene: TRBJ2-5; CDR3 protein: CASSLYSETQYF
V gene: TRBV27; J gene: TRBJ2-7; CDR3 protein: CASSLTVREIYEQYF
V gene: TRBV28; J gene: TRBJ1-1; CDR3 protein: CASSTPGQGASTEAFF
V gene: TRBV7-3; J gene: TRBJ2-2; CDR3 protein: CASREKRNTGELFF
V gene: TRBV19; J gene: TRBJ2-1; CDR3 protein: CASSRQGGNNEQFF
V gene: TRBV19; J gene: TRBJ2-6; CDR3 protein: CASGFAGANVLTF
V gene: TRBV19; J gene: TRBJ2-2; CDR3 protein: CASSIGFGRVGTGELFF
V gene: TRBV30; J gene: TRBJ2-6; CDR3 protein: CAWSVALSGANVLTF
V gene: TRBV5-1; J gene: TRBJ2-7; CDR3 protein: CASSLDRGDEQYF
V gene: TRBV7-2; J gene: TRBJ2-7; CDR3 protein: CASSRGTARSEQYF
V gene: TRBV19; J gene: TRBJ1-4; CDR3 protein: CASSIGGGIHEKLFF
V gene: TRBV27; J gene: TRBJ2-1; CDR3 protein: CASRRTGVIYNEQFF
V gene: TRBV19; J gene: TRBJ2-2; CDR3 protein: CASRSRGAGELFF
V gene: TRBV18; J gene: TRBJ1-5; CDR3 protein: CASSPGQNQPQHF
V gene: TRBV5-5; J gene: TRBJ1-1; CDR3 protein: CASSLQASNTEAFF
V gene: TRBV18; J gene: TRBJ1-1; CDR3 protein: CASSLYRGNTEAFF
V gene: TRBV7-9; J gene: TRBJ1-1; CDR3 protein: CASSAPGTWNTEAFF
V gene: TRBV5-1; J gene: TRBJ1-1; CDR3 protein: CASSDGGGGTEAFF
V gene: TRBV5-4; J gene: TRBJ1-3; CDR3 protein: CASSLEWQGAGNTIYF
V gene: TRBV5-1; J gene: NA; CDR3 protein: CASSLFSGGFGDEQYF
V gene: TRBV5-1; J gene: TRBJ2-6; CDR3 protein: CASSLSVRSGANVLTF
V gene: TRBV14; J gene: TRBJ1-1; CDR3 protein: CASSQNWGTEAFF
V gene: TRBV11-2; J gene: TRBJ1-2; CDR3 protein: CASSSSSRGSYGYTF
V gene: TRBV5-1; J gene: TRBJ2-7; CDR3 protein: CASSVGTGYTYEQYF
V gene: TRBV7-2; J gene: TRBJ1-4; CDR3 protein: CASSVNPATNEKLFF
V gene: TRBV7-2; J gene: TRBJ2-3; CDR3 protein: CASSLVGGTSTDTQYF